These T cell receptor beta chains were read from a single sample in a study of T cell changes during pregnancy in multiple sclerosis. Produced via immunoSEQ multiplex PCR; TCRdb's table is partial and in-frame only. The sample lists tens of thousands of clones; 90% to 95% were seen once. This specimen consisted of CD4+ T cells from peripheral blood mononuclear cells, obtained before pregnancy. The receptors here all came from a female donor with multiple sclerosis, enrolled in a pregnancy study. Each CDR3 is given with its conserved first and last residue. D genes are given only for firm matches. Clone sizes are given selectively: once, few, many, or a class where the clone is expanded.

d_call	clone_size	v_call	j_call	cdr3_aa	cdr3_nt
-	-	TRBV30	TRBJ2-7	CAWSRRDEQYF	TGTGCCTGGAGTAGGAGGGACGAGCAGTACTTC
-	-	TRBV6-5	TRBJ1-2	CASSYGPPLYGYTF	TGTGCCAGCAGTTACGGCCCCCCTCTCTATGGCTACACCTTC
TRBD1	-	TRBV7-2	TRBJ2-5	CASSSTGVQETQYF	TGTGCCAGCAGCTCGACAGGGGTTCAAGAGACCCAGTACTTC
TRBD2	-	TRBV28	TRBJ2-4	CASSPLGREGRNIQYF	TGTGCCAGCAGTCCCCTCGGGCGGGAGGGCAGAAACATTCAGTACTTC
-	once	TRBV18	TRBJ1-1	CASSPLPEKTEAFF	TGTGCCAGCTCACCCTTGCCTGAGAAGACTGAAGCTTTCTTT
-	once	TRBV7-9	TRBJ2-2	CASGSYRENTGELFF	TGTGCCAGCGGATCGTACCGGGAGAACACCGGGGAGCTGTTTTTT
-	few	TRBV14	TRBJ1-1	CASSQDHWQEAFF	TGTGCCAGCAGCCAAGATCATTGGCAGGAAGCTTTCTTT
-	-	TRBV29-1	TRBJ1-6	CSVEDIHEADYNSPLHF	TGCAGCGTTGAAGATATCCATGAGGCCGACTATAATTCACCCCTCCACTTT
-	-	TRBV19	TRBJ1-2	CASTGNGIYGYTF	TGTGCCAGTACAGGGAACGGTATCTATGGCTACACCTTC
TRBD2	-	TRBV19	TRBJ2-7	CASRFRTSGRAVQPNEQYF	TGTGCCAGTAGGTTCAGGACTAGCGGGAGGGCCGTTCAGCCGAACGAGCAGTACTTC
TRBD2	-	TRBV27	TRBJ2-3	CASSALAPLAGGEDTQYF	TGTGCCAGCAGCGCCTTAGCCCCCCTAGCGGGAGGTGAGGATACGCAGTATTTT
-	-	TRBV2	TRBJ2-7	CASSDRRGPSYEQYF	TGTGCCAGCAGTGACCGCAGGGGCCCATCCTACGAGCAGTACTTC
TRBD1	-	TRBV18	TRBJ1-1	CASSRQGAQVSTEAFF	TGTGCCAGCTCACGTCAGGGGGCGCAGGTCAGCACTGAAGCTTTCTTT
TRBD2	-	TRBV27	TRBJ2-3	CASSLGGLRGGAQYF	TGTGCCAGCAGCCTTGGAGGACTCCGCGGGGGTGCGCAGTATTTT
TRBD1	-	TRBV5-1	TRBJ1-5	CASSLEAGGQPQHF	TGCGCCAGCAGCTTGGAGGCAGGGGGCCAGCCCCAGCATTTT
-	-	TRBV30	TRBJ1-1	CAWKRGFEKAFF	TGTGCCTGGAAACGGGGTTTCGAAAAAGCTTTCTTT
TRBD2	-	TRBV9	TRBJ2-2	CASTGTSGPGELFF	TGTGCCAGCACCGGGACTAGCGGGCCCGGGGAGCTGTTTTTT
-	once	TRBV19	TRBJ2-1	CASSIEPAGQFF	TGTGCCAGTAGTATAGAACCAGCGGGTCAGTTCTTC
TRBD1	-	TRBV6-5	TRBJ2-1	CASSYRDRVNEQFF	TGTGCCAGCAGTTACCGGGACAGGGTGAATGAGCAGTTCTTC
-	-	TRBV19	TRBJ2-5	CASSMVSGGQETQYF	TGTGCCAGTAGTATGGTTAGCGGCGGCCAAGAGACCCAGTACTTC
TRBD1	-	TRBV19	TRBJ2-7	CASSMGTGIYEQYF	TGTGCCAGTAGTATGGGGACAGGGATTTACGAGCAGTACTTC